This TCR beta chain was captured in a study of control samples from healthy donors and cancer patients. This clone was recorded a few times. With V trimmed by 4 bases and J by 7 bases, 11 bases remained unmatched. The CDR3 covers 16 residues. The germline CDR1 and CDR2 sequences are SGDLS and YYNGEE. Produced via immunoSEQ multiplex PCR; TCRdb's table is partial and in-frame only. The table has about 51,000 clones, 80% seen once. The clonotype comes from a man between 70 and 80 years old in good health. Sequenced sample: blood. This chain joins TRBV9 and TRBJ1-4; 9 bases match TRBD1. CDR3 nucleotide sequence: TGTGCCAGCAGCTACACAGGGGGCAGGTCCGGTGAAAAACTGTTTTTT. Translating it yields CASSYTGGRSGEKLFF.